This T cell receptor beta chain was documented in a study of blood T cell repertoires in COVID-19. The CDR3 contains 15 residues. The germline CDR1 and CDR2 sequences are SGHTA and FQGTGA. V shed 3 bases and J shed 4 bases, with 16 bases lying between them. Authors' analysis steps: Reference gene primer amplification yielded estimated nucleated cell counts. Repertoires were generated with immunoSEQ multiplex PCR, while TCRdb's copy carries only in-frame clones and drops some. V, J and clone size are taken as reported in that table, and D and trimming were inferred from the DNA itself. The sample lists 200,000 to 300,000 clones, roughly 86% occurring once.

The chain combines TRBV7-3 with TRBJ2-7, with D possibly matching TRBD2 (6 bases). The TCR sequence derives from a woman under 40 who had recovered from COVID-19. Material for sequencing was peripheral blood. The CDR3: CASSLGPGLRYEQYF. The CDR3 DNA is TGTGCCAGCAGCTTGGGACCGGGACTCAGGTACGAGCAGTACTTC.